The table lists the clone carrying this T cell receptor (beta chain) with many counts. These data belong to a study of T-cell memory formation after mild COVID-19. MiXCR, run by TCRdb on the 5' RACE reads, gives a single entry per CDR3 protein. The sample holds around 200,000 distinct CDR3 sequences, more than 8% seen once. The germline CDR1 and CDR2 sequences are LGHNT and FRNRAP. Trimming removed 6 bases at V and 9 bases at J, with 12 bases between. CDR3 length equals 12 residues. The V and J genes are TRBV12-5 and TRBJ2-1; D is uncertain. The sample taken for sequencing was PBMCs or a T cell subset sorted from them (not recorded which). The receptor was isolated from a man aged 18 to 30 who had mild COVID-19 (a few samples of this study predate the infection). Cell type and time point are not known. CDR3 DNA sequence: TGTGCTAGTGGCTCGGCCACTACTGAGCAGTTCTTC. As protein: CASGSATTEQFF.